These 8 T cell receptor beta chains were all obtained from the same sample, sequenced in a study of molecular identifiers for immune sequencing clone quantification. TCRdb re-derived calls from the PCR reads in MiXCR, one entry per CDR3 protein. Of just under 650,000 distinct CDR3 sequences detected, just under 20% appear once; the ten largest clones hold roughly 0.85%. The sequenced sample consisted of naive CD8+ T cells from blood, with Jurkat cell RNA spiked in. The subset denotes: FACS-sorted CD8+CD4-CCR7+CD45RA+ naive T cells. The receptors here all came from a human donor in good health. Some libraries in this study had Jurkat cell RNA spiked in.

This clonotype was seen only a few times. A junction boundary mismatches the germline segment, possibly from a read error. The V and J genes are TRBV28 and TRBJ1-1; TRBD1 agrees at 8 bases. The CDR3 covers 15 residues. The V gene's germline CDR1 is MDHEN and CDR2 SYDVKM. CDR3 sequence: CAGSLTTGGYTEAFF. The CDR3 DNA follows: TGTGCCGGCAGTTTAACCACAGGGGGTTACACTGAAGCTTTCTTT.

The chain links TRBV20-1 to TRBJ1-5, with a tentative D call TRBD1 (6 bases). This CDR3 has 19 amino acids. CDR1 and CDR2 (germline): DFQATT, SNEGSKA (reference sequence). V lost 0 bases to trimming and J lost 0 bases, with 21 bases between them. CDR3 in amino acids: CSARDLAGTPNHSNQPQHF. The CDR3 region has the DNA TGCAGTGCTAGAGATCTCGCCGGGACACCAAACCATAGCAATCAGCCCCAGCATTTT.

This clonotype appeared many times. The chain combines TRBV28 with TRBJ2-5; a weak D match, TRBD2 (6 bases). The CDR3 covers 14 residues. V was shortened by 6 bases and J by 1 base, with 12 bases between the two germline ends. Germline CDR1 and CDR2: MDHEN and SYDVKM. This CDR3 is CASRRQGGQETQYF. The DNA of the CDR3 is TGTGCCAGCAGACGCCAGGGAGGCCAAGAGACCCAGTACTTC.

This chain links TRBV19 with TRBJ2-2; tentatively, D is TRBD1 or TRBD2 (7 bases each). CDR1 is LNHDA, CDR2 SQIVND, per germline (reference sequence). The germline V and J ends were trimmed by 7 bases and 7 bases, with 22 bases remaining between them. This CDR3 has 16 residues. CDR3 DNA: TGTGCCAGTACCATGGGCTCCAGGGGGGGACTCGGGGAGCTGTTTTTT. Amino acids: CASTMGSRGGLGELFF.

This clonotype appeared many times. V is TRBV27 and J is TRBJ2-7; TRBD2 aligns across 7 bases. V shed 6 bases and J 0 bases; nucleotides not matched to a gene: 8. The CDR3 has 15 amino acids. Per the germline V gene, CDR1 is MNHEY and CDR2 is SMNVEV (reference sequence). CDR3 in DNA: TGTGCCAGCAGCCCACTGGGGGACTACTCCTACGAGCAGTACTTC. Protein sequence: CASSPLGDYSYEQYF.

In this sample, this clonotype turned up a few times. This chain joins TRBV9 and TRBJ2-1; no clear D. Germline lookup yields CDR1 SGDLS and CDR2 YYNGEE. V dropped 0 bases and J dropped 4 bases, with 14 bases sitting between them. The CDR3 loop spans 16 amino acids. DNA of the CDR3: TGTGCCAGCAGCGTAGGTGGTGGTGGAGCTTACAATGAGCAGTTCTTC. Amino acids: CASSVGGGGAYNEQFF.

This rearrangement joins TRBV18 to TRBJ1-5; TRBD1 is a possible D gene (6 bases). Germline CDR1 reads KGHSH; CDR2 reads LQKENI. V lost 2 bases to trimming and J lost 0 bases, with 11 bases between them. This CDR3 is built from 16 residues. The CDR3 spells CASSPSGGSSNQPQHF. The CDR3, as DNA: TGTGCCAGCTCACCATCGGGGGGCAGTAGCAATCAGCCCCAGCATTTT.

Remarks on this clonotype: At one of its ends the junction is not consistent with the germline gene, which may arise from a read error. DNA of the CDR3: TGTGCCAGCAGCATAAGACAGGGCTCCCCCTCTGGGGCCAACGCCCTGACTTTC. Amino acids: CASSIRQGSPSGANALTF. The rearrangement joins TRBV13 to TRBJ2-6; 7 positions agree with TRBD1. There are 18 residues in the CDR3. In germline, CDR1 is PRHDT, CDR2 FYEKMQ (reference sequence). The full variable domain, rest sourced from reference TRBV13 and TRBJ2-6, is AAGVIQSPRHLIKEKRETATLKCYPIPRHDTVYWYQQGPGQDPQFLISFYEKMQSDKGSIPDRFSAQQFSDYHSELNMSSLELGDSALYFCASSIRQGSPSGANALTFGAGSRLTVL.